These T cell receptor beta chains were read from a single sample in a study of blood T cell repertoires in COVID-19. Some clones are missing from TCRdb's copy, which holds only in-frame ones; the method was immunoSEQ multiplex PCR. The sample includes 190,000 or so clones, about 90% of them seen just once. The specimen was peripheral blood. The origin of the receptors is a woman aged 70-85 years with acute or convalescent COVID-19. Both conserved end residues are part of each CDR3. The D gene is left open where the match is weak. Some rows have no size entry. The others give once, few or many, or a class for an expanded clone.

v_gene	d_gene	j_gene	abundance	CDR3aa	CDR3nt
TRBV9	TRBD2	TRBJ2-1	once	CASSVVRAGGYNEQFF	TGTGCCAGCAGCGTAGTTAGAGCGGGGGGTTACAATGAGCAGTTCTTC
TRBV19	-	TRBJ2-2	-	CATRLGWDTGELFF	TGTGCCACCCGCCTCGGGTGGGACACCGGGGAGCTGTTTTTT
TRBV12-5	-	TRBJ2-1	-	CASGEYNEQFF	TGTGCCTCGGGGGAATACAATGAGCAGTTCTTC
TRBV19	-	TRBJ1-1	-	CATSTVGGSLNTEAFF	TGTGCCACCTCGACCGTGGGGGGATCACTGAACACTGAAGCTTTCTTT
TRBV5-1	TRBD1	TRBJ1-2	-	CASSLGRDRGYGYTF	TGCGCCAGCAGCTTGGGGCGCGACAGGGGGTATGGCTACACCTTC
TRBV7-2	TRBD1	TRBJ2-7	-	CASSQGVAFYEQYF	TGTGCCAGCAGCCAGGGGGTAGCGTTCTACGAGCAGTACTTC
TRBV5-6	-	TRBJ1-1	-	CASSPVGVSTEAFF	TGTGCCAGCAGTCCGGTCGGAGTATCGACTGAAGCTTTCTTT
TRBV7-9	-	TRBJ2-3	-	CASSLEGGLDTQYF	TGTGCCAGCAGCTTAGAGGGGGGGTTGGATACGCAGTATTTT
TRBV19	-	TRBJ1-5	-	CASSIEGSNRYQPQHF	TGTGCCAGTAGTATCGAAGGGTCGAACAGGTACCAGCCCCAGCATTTT
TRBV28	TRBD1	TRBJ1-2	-	CASSPSGGRLDLFF	TGTGCCAGCAGTCCTTCAGGGGGGCGCTTGGACCTTTTCTTC
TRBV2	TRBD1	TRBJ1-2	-	CASSEAYRGNYGYTF	TGTGCCAGCAGTGAAGCGTACAGGGGAAACTATGGCTACACCTTC
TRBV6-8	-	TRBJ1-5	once	CASRILRTDSIDQPQHF	TGTGCCAGCAGAATACTGCGGACTGATAGCATCGATCAGCCCCAGCATTTT
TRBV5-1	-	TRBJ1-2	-	CASSLDGNGYTF	TGCGCCAGCAGCTTGGACGGGAATGGCTACACCTTC
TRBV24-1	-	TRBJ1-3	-	CATSDHRTSGNTIYF	TGTGCCACCAGTGACCACAGGACCTCTGGAAACACCATATATTTT
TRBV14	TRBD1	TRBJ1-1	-	CASSPPYGTGGTEAFF	TGTGCCAGCAGCCCACCCTACGGGACAGGGGGCACTGAAGCTTTCTTT
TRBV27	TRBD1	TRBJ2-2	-	CASSLYNRGSNTGELFF	TGTGCCAGCAGTTTATATAACAGGGGGTCGAACACCGGGGAGCTGTTTTTT
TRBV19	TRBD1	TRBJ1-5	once	CASTVGQGVKPQHF	TGTGCCAGTACAGTCGGACAGGGGGTAAAGCCCCAGCATTTT
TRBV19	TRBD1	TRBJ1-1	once	CACRYRDREAFF	TGTGCCTGCCGGTACCGGGACAGAGAAGCTTTCTTT
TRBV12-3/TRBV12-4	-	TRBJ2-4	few	CASSLKGDIQYF	TGTGCCAGCAGTTTAAAGGGGGACATTCAGTACTTC
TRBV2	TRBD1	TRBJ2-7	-	CASSPGGQGYEQYF	TGTGCCAGCTCCCCGGGCGGACAGGGATACGAGCAGTACTTC
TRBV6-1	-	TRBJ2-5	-	CASSEDLGQTLASRETQYF	TGTGCCAGCAGTGAAGACCTAGGACAGACTCTTGCATCCCGGGAGACCCAGTACTTC
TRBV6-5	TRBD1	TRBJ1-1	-	CASSYSGQLNTEAFF	TGTGCCAGCAGTTACTCGGGACAGCTGAACACTGAAGCTTTCTTT
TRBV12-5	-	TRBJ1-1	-	CASGLDITNTEAFF	TGTGCTAGTGGTTTGGACATTACGAACACTGAAGCTTTCTTT
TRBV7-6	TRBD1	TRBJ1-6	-	CASSLGQGGSPLHF	TGTGCCAGCAGCTTAGGACAGGGTGGGTCACCCCTCCACTTT
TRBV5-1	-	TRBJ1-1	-	CASSSTTGNTEAFF	TGCGCCAGCAGCTCCACAACAGGGAACACTGAAGCTTTCTTT
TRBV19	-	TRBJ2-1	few	CASSTPLGSSYNEQFF	TGTGCCAGTAGTACTCCTCTCGGGAGCTCCTACAATGAGCAGTTCTTC
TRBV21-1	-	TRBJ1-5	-	CASSRVARDSYQPQHF	TGTGCCAGCAGCAGGGTGGCACGGGACAGCTATCAGCCCCAGCATTTT
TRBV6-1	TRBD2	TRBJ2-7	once	CASSAGTSGGAGFYEQYF	TGTGCCAGCAGTGCCGGGACTAGCGGGGGGGCAGGTTTCTACGAGCAGTACTTC
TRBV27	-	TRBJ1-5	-	CASSLGGTRERGQPQHF	TGTGCCAGCAGTTTAGGGGGGACCAGGGAGCGGGGGCAGCCCCAGCATTTT
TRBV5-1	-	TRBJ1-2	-	CASSLTSGNYGYTF	TGCGCCAGCAGCTTGACCTCAGGGAACTATGGCTACACCTTC
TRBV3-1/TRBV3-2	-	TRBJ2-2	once	CASSHWTVGELFF	TGTGCCAGCAGCCACTGGACAGTCGGGGAGCTGTTTTTT
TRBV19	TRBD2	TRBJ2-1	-	CASSPSTSGRDEQFF	TGTGCCAGTAGTCCCTCGACTAGCGGGAGGGATGAGCAGTTCTTC
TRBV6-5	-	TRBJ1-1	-	CASSLGGARLIWAFF	TGTGCCAGCAGTCTGGGCGGGGCCCGCCTCATCTGGGCTTTCTTT
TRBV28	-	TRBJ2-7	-	CASSNQYEQYF	TGTGCCAGCAGCAACCAGTACGAGCAGTACTTC
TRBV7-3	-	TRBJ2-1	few	CASASAYYNEQFF	TGTGCCAGCGCTTCCGCCTACTACAATGAGCAGTTCTTC
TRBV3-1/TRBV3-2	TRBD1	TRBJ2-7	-	CASSQTGQGSSEQYF	TGTGCCAGCAGCCAAACGGGACAGGGGTCCTCCGAGCAGTACTTC
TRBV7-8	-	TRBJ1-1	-	CASSPRGMNTEAFF	TGTGCCAGCAGCCCCCGAGGAATGAACACTGAAGCTTTCTTT
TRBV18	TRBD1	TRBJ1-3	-	CASSPPDRTGAGNTIYF	TGTGCCAGCTCACCTCCCGATCGGACAGGGGCTGGAAACACCATATATTTT
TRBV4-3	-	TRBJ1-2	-	CASSQALWQSNYGYTF	TGCGCCAGCAGCCAAGCGCTTTGGCAGTCTAACTATGGCTACACCTTC
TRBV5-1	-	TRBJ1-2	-	CASGESGALGYTF	TGCGCCAGCGGCGAGTCAGGGGCATTGGGCTACACCTTC
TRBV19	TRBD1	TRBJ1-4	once	CASRKPGQGDEKLFF	TGTGCCAGTAGAAAACCGGGACAGGGGGATGAAAAACTGTTTTTT
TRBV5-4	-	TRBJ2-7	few	CASSWGTGNNEQYF	TGTGCCAGCAGCTGGGGCACAGGGAACAACGAGCAGTACTTC
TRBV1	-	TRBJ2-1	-	CTESGNEQFF	TGCACGGAATCAGGCAATGAGCAGTTCTTC
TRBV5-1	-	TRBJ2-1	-	CASSDHSGPYNEQFF	TGCGCCAGCAGCGACCATAGCGGACCATACAATGAGCAGTTCTTC
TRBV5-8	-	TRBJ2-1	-	CASSLERVRNEQFF	TGTGCCAGCAGCTTGGAGAGGGTGCGTAATGAGCAGTTCTTC
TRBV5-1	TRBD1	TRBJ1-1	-	CASSLMEGGFTEAFF	TGCGCCAGCAGCTTGATGGAAGGGGGCTTCACTGAAGCTTTCTTT
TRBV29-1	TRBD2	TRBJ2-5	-	CSVEDGTSGYQETQYF	TGCAGCGTTGAAGATGGTACTAGCGGATATCAAGAGACCCAGTACTTC
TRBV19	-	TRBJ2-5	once	CASSIHEGQETQYF	TGTGCCAGTAGTATACACGAGGGACAAGAGACCCAGTACTTC
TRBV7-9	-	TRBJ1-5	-	CASTALQGLNQPQHF	TGTGCCAGCACCGCACTCCAGGGGCTCAATCAGCCCCAGCATTTT
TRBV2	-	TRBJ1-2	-	CASSESGHRLYGYTF	TGTGCCAGCAGTGAATCGGGACATCGGCTCTATGGCTACACCTTC
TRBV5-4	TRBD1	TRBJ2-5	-	CASSLGDRGRETQYF	TGTGCCAGCAGCTTGGGGGACAGGGGGCGCGAGACCCAGTACTTC
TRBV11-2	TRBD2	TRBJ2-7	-	CASNAPGRAEEQYF	TGTGCCAGCAACGCTCCAGGGAGGGCAGAGGAGCAGTACTTC
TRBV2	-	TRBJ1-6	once	CASSEAQGLTVSPLHF	TGTGCCAGCAGTGAAGCACAAGGACTGACTGTGTCACCCCTCCACTTT
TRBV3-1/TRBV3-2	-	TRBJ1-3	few	CASSQDTGGSGNTIYF	TGTGCCAGCAGCCAAGATACGGGGGGCTCTGGAAACACCATATATTTT